These 15 T cell receptor beta chains originate from one sample sequenced in a study of PD-1 blockade in classical Hodgkin lymphoma. All the patients suffered relapse after autologous stem cell transplantation, and brentuximab vedotin exposure differed. TCRdb's table, derived via immunoSEQ multiplex PCR, lists solely in-frame clones and lacks some. Of over 25,000 clones in the sample, approximately 90% are singletons; the top ten hold around 2.7%. Sequenced here: peripheral blood mononuclear cells (PBMCs), sampled at baseline. The receptor source for this set is a human donor with classical Hodgkin lymphoma.

The chain employs TRBV4-1 and TRBJ1-2; D gene uncertain. The V end lost 0 bases, the J end lost 4 bases, and 12 bases lay between the germline ends. Germline-derived CDR1 and CDR2 are MGHRA and YSYEKL. CDR3 length equals 15 residues. The CDR3 loop reads CASSQDRLGLYGYTF. The DNA of the CDR3 is TGCGCCAGCAGCCAAGATCGGTTAGGGCTCTATGGCTACACCTTC.

The chain is built from TRBV5-1 and TRBJ1-4; D is unresolved. The V end lost 4 bases, the J end lost 8 bases, and 12 bases lay between the germline ends. This CDR3 has 13 amino acids. CDR1 and CDR2 from the germline V gene are SGHRS and YFSETQ. CDR3 residues: CASSLRIQEKLFF. The CDR3 DNA follows: TGCGCCAGCAGCCTGCGCATACAGGAAAAACTGTTTTTT.

The V and J genes are TRBV5-1 and TRBJ2-2; 9 bases fit TRBD1. The CDR3 is 15 residues long. CDR1 and CDR2 (germline): SGHRS, YFSETQ. Losses at the gene ends were 3 bases for V and 4 bases for J; bases not matched to a gene: 4. The CDR3 reads CASSSTGGVTGELFF. The CDR3 nucleotides are TGCGCCAGCAGCTCCACAGGGGGCGTCACCGGGGAGCTGTTTTTT.

The chain has TRBV7-2 and TRBJ1-1; D gene unclear. Trimming pared 3 bases from V and 3 bases from J, leaving 14 bases between. The CDR3 loop spans 15 amino acids. Germline V gene sequence: CDR1 SGHTA, CDR2 FQGNSA. CDR3 DNA sequence: TGTGCCAGCAGCTTCTTGGTTTTCGGACACACTGAAGCTTTCTTT. Its translation: CASSFLVFGHTEAFF. Based on the CDR3 plus reference TRBV7-2 and TRBJ1-1, the full variable domain is GAGVSQSPSNKVTEKGKDVELRCDPISGHTALYWYRQSLGQGLEFLIYFQGNSAPDKSGLPSDRFSAERTGGSVSTLTIQRTQQEDSAVYLCASSFLVFGHTEAFFGQGTRLTVV.

The J gene is TRBJ1-3, the V gene TRBV10-2; 10 nucleotides line up with TRBD1. Unmatched junction bases numbered 8, after V lost 6 bases and J lost 3 bases. Germline loops: CDR1 WSHSY, CDR2 SAAADI. The CDR3 is made up of 16 amino acids. In DNA, the CDR3 is TGCGCCAGCAGACCCGGGACAGGGGCGGTTGGAAACACCATATATTTT. Encoded protein: CASRPGTGAVGNTIYF.

The chain joins TRBV5-1 to TRBJ2-3; TRBD2 matches at 8 bases. Looked up from germline, CDR1 is SGHRS and CDR2 is YFSETQ. Unmatched junction bases numbered 4, after V lost 0 bases and J lost 1 base. CDR3 length equals 16 residues. CDR3 residues: CASSLALAGGTDTQYF. DNA for the CDR3: TGCGCCAGCAGCTTGGCTCTAGCGGGCGGCACAGATACGCAGTATTTT.

The chain links TRBV5-4 to TRBJ1-5; possible D gene TRBD1, 5 bases. Germline V gene sequence: CDR1 SGHNT, CDR2 YYREEE (reference sequence). The V gene lost 2 bases and the J gene lost 6 bases, with 12 bases spanning the gap. The length of the CDR3 is 14 residues. CDR3 bases: TGTGCCAGCAGCTTATCTCAGGGTCCTCAGCCCCAGCATTTT. Its protein is CASSLSQGPQPQHF. The full variable domain, in which reference TRBV5-4 and TRBJ1-5 provide the parts outside the CDR3, is ETGVTQSPTHLIKTRGQQVTLRCSSQSGHNTVSWYQQALGQGPQFIFQYYREEENGRGNFPPRFSGLQFPNYSSELNVNALELDDSALYLCASSLSQGPQPQHFGDGTRLSIL.

This clone was detected once. The rearrangement links TRBV5-4 to TRBJ2-3; TRBD2 agrees at 8 bases. Germline CDR1 and CDR2: SGHNT and YYREEE (reference sequence). The CDR3 totals 17 residues. Trimming took 0 bases from V and 6 from J; bases not matched to a gene: 12. CDR3 residues: CASSLEVAGQGLDTQYF. In nucleotides, the CDR3 is TGTGCCAGCAGCTTGGAGGTAGCGGGGCAGGGATTGGATACGCAGTATTTT.

This clone was counted a few times. This chain connects TRBV2 to TRBJ1-3; D may be TRBD1 (6 bases). V was trimmed by 5 bases and J by 0 bases, leaving 11 bases between them. Germline V gene data show CDR1 as SNHLY and CDR2 as FYNNEI. The CDR3 length is 15 residues. The CDR3 DNA is TGTGCCAGCAGTCGACAGGTTAGCTCTGGAAACACCATATATTTT. This sequence encodes CASSRQVSSGNTIYF.

CDR3 loop: CASSSRLAGGLYEQYF. The CDR3 DNA follows: TGTGCCAGCAGCTCCAGACTAGCGGGGGGCCTCTACGAGCAGTACTTC. This chain joins TRBV7-8 and TRBJ2-7; 13 bases match TRBD2. This CDR3 comprises 16 residues. From germline, CDR1 is SGHVS and CDR2 FQNEAQ. Trimming cost V 4 bases and J 3 bases; bases outside gene matches: 6.

The chain carries TRBV4-3 and TRBJ2-7; D is undetermined. Germline values: CDR1 LGHNA, CDR2 YSLEER. The CDR3 covers 14 residues. V lost 0 bases to trimming and J lost 5 bases, with 11 bases between them. The CDR3 DNA follows: TGCGCCAGCAGCCAAGAGTTTTCAAGGCACGAGCAGTACTTC. It is translated as CASSQEFSRHEQYF.

This clone showed up just once. V usage is TRBV5-1 and J usage is TRBJ1-2; unclear D gene. The CDR3 sequence is 14 residues long. Trimming stripped 4 bases from V and 8 bases from J, with 18 bases between. Looked up from germline, CDR1 is SGHRS and CDR2 is YFSETQ. CDR3 sequence (DNA): TGCGCCAGCAGCACCTTGCCGGGAGATTGGGGCTACACCTTC. Translating it yields CASSTLPGDWGYTF. Variable domain in full (rest from reference TRBV5-1 and TRBJ1-2): KAGVTQTPRYLIKTRGQQVTLSCSPISGHRSVSWYQQTPGQGLQFLFEYFSETQRNKGNFPGRFSGRQFSNSRSEMNVSTLELGDSALYLCASSTLPGDWGYTFGSGTRLTVV.

The chain carries TRBV5-1 and TRBJ2-1; D might be TRBD1 (6 bases). The CDR3 length is 15 residues. With 4 bases removed from V and 0 bases from J, the gap between germline ends came to 11 bases. Germline V gene data show CDR1 as SGHRS and CDR2 as YFSETQ. The CDR3 reads CASSPDSSSYNEQFF. The CDR3 DNA is TGCGCCAGCAGCCCGGACAGTAGCTCCTACAATGAGCAGTTCTTC.

The J gene is TRBJ1-6, the V gene TRBV5-1; 7 nucleotides line up with TRBD1. Germline V gives CDR1 SGHRS, CDR2 YFSETQ. This CDR3 is 15 amino acids long. V lost 2 bases, J lost 7 bases, and 6 bases stayed unmatched. CDR3 nucleotide sequence: TGCGCCAGCAGCTTATTGGAAGGGGGCAATTCACCCCTCCACTTT. Amino acid sequence: CASSLLEGGNSPLHF.

The gene calls are TRBV5-1 and TRBJ2-2; no clear D. The length of the CDR3 is 13 residues. Deletions cut 3 bases from V and 4 bases from J, with 7 bases between. In germline, CDR1 is SGHRS, CDR2 YFSETQ. CDR3 sequence (DNA): TGCGCCAGCAGCTCAGCCTCCACCGGGGAGCTGTTTTTT. Protein: CASSSASTGELFF.